This T cell receptor (beta chain) stems from a study of T cell responses to AZD1222 COVID-19 vaccine. Germline V gives CDR1 MGHRA, CDR2 YSYEKL. Trimming at V came to 0 bases and at J to 5 bases, leaving 15 bases not matched to a gene. This CDR3 spans 18 amino acids. Sequencing used immunoSEQ multiplex PCR; TCRdb keeps in-frame clones, though not all of them. Of roughly 170,000 clones in the sample, 85% to 90% were seen once. This receptor was obtained from an adult in good health. The input for sequencing was peripheral blood, taken on day 0 of AZD1222 vaccination. The rearrangement links TRBV4-1 to TRBJ2-5; 7 nucleotides line up with TRBD2. CDR3 DNA sequence: TGCGCCAGCAGCCAAGAGTTCGGGGGAGGAGGGAGGGATGAGACCCAGTACTTC. Translation: CASSQEFGGGGRDETQYF.